The TCR beta chain under discussion was sequenced for a study of identical twins' blood T cells. With respect to this clonotype: Its specificity is unknown.

Study-wide results and caveats: Twin repertoire similarity may partly reflect shared environment.

MiXCR, run by TCRdb on the 5' RACE reads, gives a single entry per CDR3 protein. This table holds 300,000 to 400,000 distinct CDR3 sequences, approximately 30% found once. Trimming removed 3 bases at V and 4 bases at J, with 9 bases between. Germline V gene lookup returns CDR1 DFQATT and CDR2 SNEGSKA (reference sequence). The CDR3 has 12 amino acids. The origin of this receptor is a woman aged 18 to 55 in good health. The chain uses TRBV20-1 and TRBJ1-1; unclear D gene. Sequenced: PBMCs. For the CDR3, the DNA is TGCAGTGCTAGTTATCGATTCACTGAAGCTTTCTTT. The encoded protein is CSASYRFTEAFF.